A selection of T cell receptor beta chains follows, all from one sample in a study of stem cell transplantation in POMP-related autoinflammatory disease. Clones were read by immunoSEQ multiplex PCR, and TCRdb kept only the in-frame ones, dropping some. The sample lists more than 25,000 clones, 85% to 90% occurring once. The material was CD4+ T cells from PBMCs, obtained before stem cell transplantation. These receptors were taken from a human donor with POMP-related autoinflammation and immune dysregulation (PRAID). The CDR3 runs from the conserved cysteine through the conserved F or W. Each record gives: J gene, clone size, D gene, V gene, CDR3 protein, CDR3 DNA. The D gene is left open where the match is weak. Clone size, where shown, is once, few, many, or a class for clones that have expanded.

TRBJ2-2	.	.	TRBV15	CATSRDTTGELFF	TGTGCCACCAGCAGAGATACCACCGGGGAGCTGTTTTTT
TRBJ1-5	few	.	TRBV28	CASSTLYQPQHF	TGTGCCAGCAGCACACTTTATCAGCCCCAGCATTTT
TRBJ1-1	.	TRBD1	TRBV29-1	CSVLRDRGDPEAFF	TGCAGCGTGCTCCGGGACAGGGGGGATCCTGAAGCTTTCTTT
TRBJ1-2	few	.	TRBV6-5	CASSRSLGAGGYTF	TGTGCCAGCAGTCGATCCCTCGGGGCGGGTGGCTACACCTTC
TRBJ1-5	few	.	TRBV18	CASSLQPNQPQHF	TGTGCCAGCTCTCTACAGCCAAATCAGCCCCAGCATTTT
TRBJ2-1	.	TRBD2	TRBV18	CASHGVRTSGLDEQFF	TGTGCCAGCCATGGGGTCCGGACTAGCGGGTTAGATGAGCAGTTCTTC
TRBJ2-1	.	TRBD2	TRBV7-6	CASSKLAGDNEQFF	TGTGCCAGCTCCAAACTAGCGGGAGACAATGAGCAGTTCTTC
TRBJ2-3	.	TRBD2	TRBV29-1	CSATSGSGRDTQYF	TGCAGCGCCACTAGCGGGAGCGGCAGAGATACGCAGTATTTT
TRBJ2-3	.	TRBD1	TRBV5-1	CASSPRTGEDTQYF	TGCGCCAGCAGCCCGCGGACAGGGGAAGATACGCAGTATTTT
TRBJ1-6	.	.	TRBV11-2	CASSFGGARNSPLHF	TGTGCCAGCAGCTTCGGGGGCGCAAGGAATTCACCCCTCCACTTT
TRBJ2-3	once	TRBD2	TRBV5-4	CASSLGTSGDRTDTQYF	TGTGCCAGCAGCTTGGGCACTAGCGGGGATCGGACAGATACGCAGTATTTT
TRBJ2-7	.	.	TRBV2	CASRRGAKNSYEQYF	TGTGCCAGCAGGCGGGGCGCCAAAAACTCCTACGAGCAGTACTTC
TRBJ1-1	.	TRBD1	TRBV2	CASRDRALNTEAFF	TGTGCCAGCAGGGACAGGGCATTGAACACTGAAGCTTTCTTT
TRBJ2-5	.	.	TRBV9	CASSVDRAETQYF	TGTGCCAGCAGCGTAGACAGGGCTGAGACCCAGTACTTC
TRBJ2-7	.	.	TRBV5-1	CASSLTPGHRNEQYF	TGCGCCAGCAGCTTGACGCCGGGACACCGGAACGAGCAGTACTTC
TRBJ1-2	.	.	TRBV5-3	CARSALCGYTF	TGTGCCAGAAGCGCACTATGCGGCTACACCTTC
TRBJ2-7	.	.	TRBV28	CASRRTTVYEQYF	TGTGCCAGCAGGAGGACGACTGTCTACGAGCAGTACTTC
TRBJ2-2	.	.	TRBV9	CASSVAAGSTGELFF	TGTGCCAGCAGCGTAGCCGCCGGGAGCACCGGGGAGCTGTTTTTT
TRBJ2-3	.	.	TRBV10-3	CAISEERGTDTQYF	TGTGCCATCAGTGAGGAACGGGGCACAGATACGCAGTATTTT
TRBJ1-6	few	.	TRBV9	CASSVASYNSPLHF	TGTGCCAGCAGCGTGGCCAGCTATAATTCACCCCTCCACTTT
TRBJ1-4	once	TRBD1	TRBV19	CASSSGQGHFEKLFF	TGTGCCAGTAGTTCAGGACAGGGCCATTTTGAAAAACTGTTTTTT
TRBJ2-1	.	TRBD2	TRBV18	CASSPGTSGRRGNEQFF	TGTGCCAGCTCGCCTGGGACTAGCGGGAGGAGAGGGAATGAGCAGTTCTTC
TRBJ2-1	.	TRBD1	TRBV27	CASSARAGGDNEQFF	TGTGCCAGCAGTGCAAGGGCAGGGGGAGACAATGAGCAGTTCTTC
TRBJ2-3	.	TRBD2	TRBV28	CASSLGASGRRTQYF	TGTGCCAGCAGTTTAGGGGCTAGCGGGAGGCGGACGCAGTATTTT
TRBJ1-1	.	TRBD1	TRBV11-2	CASSPWDRGATEAFF	TGTGCCAGCAGCCCATGGGACAGGGGGGCAACTGAAGCTTTCTTT
TRBJ2-4	.	TRBD1	TRBV18	CASSPMTGISVGKNIQYF	TGTGCCAGCTCACCCATGACAGGGATATCAGTAGGCAAAAACATTCAGTACTTC
TRBJ1-1	.	.	TRBV19	CASSLSQGRDTEAFF	TGTGCCAGTAGTCTCTCACAGGGCCGGGACACTGAAGCTTTCTTT
TRBJ1-5	.	.	TRBV6-5	CASRTALDQPQHF	TGTGCCAGCAGAACAGCGCTGGATCAGCCCCAGCATTTT
TRBJ2-4	.	TRBD1	TRBV5-1	CASSVDRGADIQYF	TGCGCCAGCAGCGTGGACAGGGGAGCGGACATTCAGTACTTC
TRBJ2-7	.	TRBD1	TRBV28	CASSLGDRALYEQYF	TGTGCCAGCAGTCTCGGGGACAGGGCCCTCTACGAGCAGTACTTC
TRBJ2-1	once	.	TRBV15	CATSRDIHPSYNEQFF	TGTGCCACCAGCAGAGATATTCACCCCTCCTACAATGAGCAGTTCTTC
TRBJ1-1	.	TRBD1	TRBV2	CASSDGGQGTEAFF	TGTGCCAGCAGTGATGGTGGACAGGGAACTGAAGCTTTCTTT
TRBJ2-3	.	.	TRBV25-1	CASSGGVVGDTQYF	TGTGCCAGCAGTGGGGGAGTAGTCGGCGATACGCAGTATTTT
TRBJ2-3	.	TRBD2	TRBV4-2	CASSQASGGMDTQYF	TGTGCCAGCAGCCAAGCTAGCGGGGGGATGGATACGCAGTATTTT
TRBJ2-6	.	.	TRBV5-4	CASSFGGSGANVLTF	TGTGCCAGCAGCTTCGGAGGCTCTGGGGCCAACGTCCTGACTTTC
TRBJ1-2	.	.	TRBV4-2	CASSPTGPDGYTF	TGTGCCAGCAGCCCGACAGGTCCGGATGGCTACACCTTC
TRBJ2-7	.	TRBD1	TRBV29-1	CSADRGREQYF	TGCAGCGCCGACAGGGGGCGCGAGCAGTACTTC
TRBJ2-2	.	.	TRBV20-1	CSATGDGELFF	TGCAGTGCTACAGGGGATGGGGAGCTGTTTTTT
TRBJ1-2	.	.	TRBV6-5	CASSTPDNGYTF	TGTGCCAGCAGTACCCCGGACAATGGCTACACCTTC
TRBJ2-7	.	TRBD1	TRBV11-2	CASSSIQGTPYEQYF	TGTGCCAGCAGCTCCATACAGGGGACCCCCTACGAGCAGTACTTC
TRBJ2-3	.	.	TRBV11-2	CASSPSTDTQYF	TGTGCCAGCAGCCCCAGCACAGATACGCAGTATTTT
TRBJ2-5	.	TRBD2	TRBV5-1	CASSLRTSGGARETQYF	TGCGCCAGCAGCTTGAGGACTAGCGGGGGGGCAAGAGAGACCCAGTACTTC
TRBJ1-5	.	.	TRBV6-6	CASSYSGNSNQPQHF	TGTGCCAGCAGTTACTCGGGGAATAGCAATCAGCCCCAGCATTTT
TRBJ1-1	.	TRBD1	TRBV5-1	CASSLRTGDLAEAFF	TGCGCCAGCAGCCTGAGGACAGGGGATCTAGCTGAAGCTTTCTTT
TRBJ2-3	.	.	TRBV27	CASSTELATDTQYF	TGTGCCAGCAGTACCGAATTAGCAACAGATACGCAGTATTTT
TRBJ2-3	.	TRBD1	TRBV11-2	CASSLRDRGSTDTQYF	TGTGCCAGCAGCTTACGGGACAGGGGGTCAACAGATACGCAGTATTTT